The present T cell receptor (beta chain) was sequenced within a study of shared clonotypes between healthy human individuals. At the level of the study: Three plates each covered CD4 naive and memory; CD8 naive two, CD8 memory one. Study results and limitations: Naive subsets usually exceeded memory subsets in estimated richness.

CDR3 size: 14 residues. Germline values: CDR1 KGHSH, CDR2 LQKENI. Splitting of each subset's genomic DNA was done evenly across several immunoSEQ plates. Sequencing used immunoSEQ multiplex PCR; TCRdb keeps in-frame clones, though not all of them. The sample shows some 500,000 clones, roughly 95% of them seen only once. A CD45RA-negative memory subset and a CD45RA+ naive subset were separated from the CD4+ cells. This clone has only one observation. The antigen remains unidentified. The chain employs TRBV18 and TRBJ2-5, with D unresolved. With the DNA end fitting TRBJ2-7 better, the J assignment may be wrong. This TCR derives from a woman younger than 45 in good health. Input material: naive CD4+ T cells sorted from blood. Subset here: CD45RA+ positively selected. The CDR3 sequence is CASSRGGSSYEQYF. CDR3 nucleotides: TGTGCCAGCTCACGTGGTGGTAGCTCCTACGAGCAGTACTTC.